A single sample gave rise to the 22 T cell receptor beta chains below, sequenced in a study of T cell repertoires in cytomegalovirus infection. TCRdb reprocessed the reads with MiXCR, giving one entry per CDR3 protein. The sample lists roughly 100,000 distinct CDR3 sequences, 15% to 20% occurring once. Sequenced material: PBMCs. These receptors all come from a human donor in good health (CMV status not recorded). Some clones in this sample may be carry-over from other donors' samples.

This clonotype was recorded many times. CDR3 DNA sequence: TGTGCCACCCTTACTAGTTTAGGTGCCGGGGAGCTGTTTTTT. This codes for CATLTSLGAGELFF. This chain links TRBV7-9 with TRBJ2-2; D possibly corresponds to TRBD2 (5 bases). Per germline, CDR1 SEHNR and CDR2 FQNEAQ (reference sequence). Trimming removed 10 bases from V and 6 bases from J, with 18 bases in between. CDR3 length: 14 residues. Drawing the rest from reference TRBV7-9 and TRBJ2-2, the complete variable domain is DTGVSQNPRHKITKRGQNVTFRCDPISEHNRLYWYRQTLGQGPEFLTYFQNEAQLEKSRLLSDRFSAERPKGSFSTLEIQRTEQGDSAMYLCATLTSLGAGELFFGEGSRLTVL.

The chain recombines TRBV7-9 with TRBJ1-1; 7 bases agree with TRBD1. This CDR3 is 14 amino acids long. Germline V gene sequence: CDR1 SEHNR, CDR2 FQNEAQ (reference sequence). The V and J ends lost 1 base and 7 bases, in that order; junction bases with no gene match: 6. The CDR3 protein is CASSLDRGDVEAFF. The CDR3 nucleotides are TGTGCCAGCAGCTTAGACAGGGGTGACGTTGAAGCTTTCTTT.

The CDR3 DNA sequence: TGTGCCAGTAGTGCCCGGGACAGGGAGTCTCGGGGCTACACCTTC. Translated, it gives CASSARDRESRGYTF. This chain uses TRBV19 with TRBJ1-2, with 9 positions matching TRBD1. This CDR3 comprises 15 residues. V lost 5 bases to trimming and J lost 8 bases; unmatched junction nucleotides: 12. Germline V lookup: CDR1 LNHDA, CDR2 SQIVND (reference sequence).

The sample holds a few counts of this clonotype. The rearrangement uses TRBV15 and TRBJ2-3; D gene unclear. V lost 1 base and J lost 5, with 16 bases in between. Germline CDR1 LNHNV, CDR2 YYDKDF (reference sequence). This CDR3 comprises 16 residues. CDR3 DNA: TGTGCCACCAGCAGAGCTAAACTGGACGCACGAGATACGCAGTATTTT. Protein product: CATSRAKLDARDTQYF.

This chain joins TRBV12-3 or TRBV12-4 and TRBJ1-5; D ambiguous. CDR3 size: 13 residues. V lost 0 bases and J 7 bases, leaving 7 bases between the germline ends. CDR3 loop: CASSLAGAQPQHF. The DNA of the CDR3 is TGTGCCAGCAGTTTAGCTGGAGCGCAGCCCCAGCATTTT.

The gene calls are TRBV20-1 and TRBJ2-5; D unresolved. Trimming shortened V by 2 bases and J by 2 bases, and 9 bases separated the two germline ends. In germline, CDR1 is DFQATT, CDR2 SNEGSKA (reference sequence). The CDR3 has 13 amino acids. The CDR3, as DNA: TGCAGTGCTAGAAGTCCAGAACAAGAGACCCAGTACTTC. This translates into CSARSPEQETQYF.

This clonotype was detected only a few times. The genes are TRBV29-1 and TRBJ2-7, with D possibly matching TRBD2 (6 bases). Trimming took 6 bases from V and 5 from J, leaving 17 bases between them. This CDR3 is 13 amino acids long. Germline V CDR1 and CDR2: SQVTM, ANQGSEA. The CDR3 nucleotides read TGCAGCGTCGCGGGACCCCAGCGGCACGAGCAGTACTTC. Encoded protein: CSVAGPQRHEQYF.

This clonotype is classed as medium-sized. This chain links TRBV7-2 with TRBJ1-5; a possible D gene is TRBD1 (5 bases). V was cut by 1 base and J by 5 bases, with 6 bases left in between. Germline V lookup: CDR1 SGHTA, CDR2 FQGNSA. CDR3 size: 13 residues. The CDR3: CASSLGGDQPQHF. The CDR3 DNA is TGTGCCAGCAGCTTAGGGGGGGATCAGCCCCAGCATTTT.

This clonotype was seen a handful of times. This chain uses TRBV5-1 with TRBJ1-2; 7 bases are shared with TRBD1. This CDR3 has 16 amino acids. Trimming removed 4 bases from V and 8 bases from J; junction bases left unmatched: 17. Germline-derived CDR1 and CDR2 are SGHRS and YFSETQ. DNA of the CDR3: TGCGCCAGCAGCGCCTACCAGACAGGGCTTCAACACGGCTACACCTTC. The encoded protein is CASSAYQTGLQHGYTF.

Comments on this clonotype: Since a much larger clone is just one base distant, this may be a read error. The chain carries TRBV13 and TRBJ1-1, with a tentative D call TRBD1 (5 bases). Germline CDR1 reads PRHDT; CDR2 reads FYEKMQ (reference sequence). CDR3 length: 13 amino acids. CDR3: CTSSPIKGPEAFF. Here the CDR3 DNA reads TGCACCAGCAGCCCGATCAAGGGACCCGAAGCTTTCTTT.

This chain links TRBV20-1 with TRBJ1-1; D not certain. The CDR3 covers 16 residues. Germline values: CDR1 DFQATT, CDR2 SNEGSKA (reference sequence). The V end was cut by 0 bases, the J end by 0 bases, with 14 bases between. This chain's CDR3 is CSARDTSKQMNTEAFF. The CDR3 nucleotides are TGCAGTGCTAGAGATACGAGCAAACAGATGAACACTGAAGCTTTCTTT.

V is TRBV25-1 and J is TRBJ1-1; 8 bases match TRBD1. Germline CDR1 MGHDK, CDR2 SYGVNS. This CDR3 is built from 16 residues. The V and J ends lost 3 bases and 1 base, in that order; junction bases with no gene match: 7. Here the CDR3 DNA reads TGTGCCAGCAGTGACCCATCCCAGGGGGCGAACACTGAAGCTTTCTTT. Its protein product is CASSDPSQGANTEAFF.

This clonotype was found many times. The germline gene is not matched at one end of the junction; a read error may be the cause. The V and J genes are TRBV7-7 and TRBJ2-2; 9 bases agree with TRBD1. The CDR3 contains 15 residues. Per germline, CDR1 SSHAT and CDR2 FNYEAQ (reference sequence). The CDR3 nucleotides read TGTGCTAGCAGCTCTACAGGGGGCGACACCGGGGAGCTGTTTTTT. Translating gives CASSSTGGDTGELFF. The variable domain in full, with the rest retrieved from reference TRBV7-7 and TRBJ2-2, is GAGVSQSPRYKVTKRGQDVTLRCDPISSHATLYWYQQALGQGPEFLTYFNYEAQPDKSGLPSDRFSAERPEGSISTLTIQRTEQRDSAMYRCASSSTGGDTGELFFGEGSRLTVL.

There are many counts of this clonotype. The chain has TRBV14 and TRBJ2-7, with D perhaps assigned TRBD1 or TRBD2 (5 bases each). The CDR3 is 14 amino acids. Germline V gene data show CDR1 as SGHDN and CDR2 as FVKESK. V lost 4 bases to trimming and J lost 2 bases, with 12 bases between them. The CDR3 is CASSPAGRAYEQYF. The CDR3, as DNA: TGTGCCAGCAGCCCGGCGGGCAGGGCCTACGAGCAGTACTTC.

CDR3 DNA: TGTGCCAGCAGCCGCTATGCGGCCGGCAATCAGCCCCAGCATTTT. Its translation: CASSRYAAGNQPQHF. The genes are TRBV5-6 and TRBJ1-5; no clear D gene. Germline V gene lookup returns CDR1 SGHDT and CDR2 YYEEEE. The CDR3 is 15 amino acids. V lost 4 bases, J lost 2 bases, and 13 bases lay in between.

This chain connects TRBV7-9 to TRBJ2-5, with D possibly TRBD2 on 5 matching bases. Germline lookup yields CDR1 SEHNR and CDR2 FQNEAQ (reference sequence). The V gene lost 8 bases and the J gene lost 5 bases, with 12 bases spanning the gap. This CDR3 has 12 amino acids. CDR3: CASGVGAETQYF. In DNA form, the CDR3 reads TGTGCCAGCGGCGTGGGAGCGGAGACCCAGTACTTC.

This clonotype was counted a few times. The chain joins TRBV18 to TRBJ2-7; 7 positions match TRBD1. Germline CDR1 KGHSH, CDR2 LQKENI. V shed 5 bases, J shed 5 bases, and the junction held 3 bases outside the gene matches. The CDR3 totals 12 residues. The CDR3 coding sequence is TGTGCCAGCTCAAGTGACAGGGACGAGCAGTACTTC. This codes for CASSSDRDEQYF.

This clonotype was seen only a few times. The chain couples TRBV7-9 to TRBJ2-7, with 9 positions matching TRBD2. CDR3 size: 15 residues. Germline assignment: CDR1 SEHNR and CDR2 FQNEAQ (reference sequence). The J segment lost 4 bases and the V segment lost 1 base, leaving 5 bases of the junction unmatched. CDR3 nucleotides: TGTGCCAGCAGCTTAGTAGAGCGGGGGGTTTACGAGCAGTACTTC. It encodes CASSLVERGVYEQYF.

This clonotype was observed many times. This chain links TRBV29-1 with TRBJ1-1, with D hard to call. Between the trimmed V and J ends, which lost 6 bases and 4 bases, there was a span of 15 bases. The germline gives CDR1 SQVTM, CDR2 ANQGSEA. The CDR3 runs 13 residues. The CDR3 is CSVRTSDGTEAFF. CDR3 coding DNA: TGCAGCGTCCGGACCTCCGATGGCACTGAAGCTTTCTTT.

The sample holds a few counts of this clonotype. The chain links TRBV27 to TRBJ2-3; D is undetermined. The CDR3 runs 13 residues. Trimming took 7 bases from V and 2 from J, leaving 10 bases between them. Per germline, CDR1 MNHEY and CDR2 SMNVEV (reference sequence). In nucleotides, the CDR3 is TGTGCCAGCACAGGTTCAGACACAGATACGCAGTATTTT. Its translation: CASTGSDTDTQYF.

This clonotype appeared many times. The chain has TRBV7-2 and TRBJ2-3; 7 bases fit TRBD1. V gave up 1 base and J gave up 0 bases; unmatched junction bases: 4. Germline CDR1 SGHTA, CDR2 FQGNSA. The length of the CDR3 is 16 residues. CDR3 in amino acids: CASSLGQGYSTDTQYF. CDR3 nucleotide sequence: TGTGCCAGCAGCTTAGGACAGGGATATAGCACAGATACGCAGTATTTT.

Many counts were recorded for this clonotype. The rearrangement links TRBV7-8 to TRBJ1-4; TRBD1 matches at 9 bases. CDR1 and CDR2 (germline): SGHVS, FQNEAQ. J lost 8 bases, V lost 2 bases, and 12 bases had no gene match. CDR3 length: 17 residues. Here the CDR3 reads CASSLRGPGQGGEKLFF. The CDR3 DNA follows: TGTGCCAGCAGCTTAAGGGGACCGGGACAGGGTGGAGAAAAACTGTTTTTT.